The 29 T cell receptor beta chains presented below share a single source sample, sequenced in a study of T cell responses to AZD1222 COVID-19 vaccine. Sequencing was performed with immunoSEQ multiplex PCR; in TCRdb, only in-frame clones are kept and a portion is missing. The table records roughly 100,000 clones, around 87% of them present only once. This specimen consisted of peripheral blood, obtained 28 days after the second AZD1222 dose. Receptor source: an adult who received the AZD1222 COVID-19 vaccine.

The chain joins TRBV10-3 to TRBJ2-2; the match to TRBD2 covers 10 bases. There are 15 residues in the CDR3. The germline CDR1 and CDR2 sequences are ENHRY and SYGVKD. Trimming removed 3 bases from V and 6 bases from J; junction bases left unmatched: 4. The DNA for the CDR3 is TGTGCCATCAGTGACGCTAGCGGGAGCTCCGGGGAGCTGTTTTTT. It yields the protein CAISDASGSSGELFF.

The J gene is TRBJ2-1, the V gene TRBV12-3 or TRBV12-4; D unresolved. The CDR3 has 13 residues. Trimming shortened V by 1 base and J by 4 bases, and 5 bases separated the two germline ends. The chain's CDR3 is CASSLGVYNEQFF. The CDR3 nucleotides are TGTGCCAGCAGTTTAGGTGTTTACAATGAGCAGTTCTTC.

This rearrangement joins TRBV4-2 to TRBJ2-3; 8 bases agree with TRBD2. The CDR3 loop spans 15 amino acids. Germline lookup yields CDR1 LGHNA and CDR2 YNFKEQ. Trimming removed 2 bases from V and 5 bases from J; junction bases left unmatched: 6. This chain's CDR3 is CASSQQAGAEDTQYF. The CDR3 DNA sequence: TGTGCCAGCAGCCAACAAGCGGGGGCCGAAGATACGCAGTATTTT.

CDR3 protein: CASSQPGQGLDNSPLHF. CDR3 DNA sequence: TGCGCCAGCAGCCAACCGGGACAGGGGCTAGATAATTCACCCCTCCACTTT. The rearrangement links TRBV4-1 to TRBJ1-6, with 10 bases lining up with TRBD1. Germline CDR1 MGHRA, CDR2 YSYEKL. Germline trimming cut 2 bases from V and 5 bases from J; bases unmatched to any gene: 6. The CDR3 consists of 17 residues.

The chain links TRBV30 to TRBJ2-2; TRBD1 is a possible D gene (5 bases). This CDR3 is built from 16 residues. Germline V gene data show CDR1 as GTSNPN and CDR2 as SVGIG (reference sequence). V lost 0 bases, J lost 1 base, and 12 bases lay in between. In DNA form, the CDR3 reads TGTGCCTGGAGTGTAGGGCAGGGTGGGAACACCGGGGAGCTGTTTTTT. Translating it yields CAWSVGQGGNTGELFF.

The chain recombines TRBV7-9 with TRBJ2-1; D ambiguous. With 4 bases removed from V and 4 bases from J, the gap between germline ends came to 17 bases. CDR1 and CDR2 (germline): SEHNR, FQNEAQ (reference sequence). The CDR3 has 16 amino acids. This CDR3 is CASSSGARQEYNEQFF. CDR3 DNA sequence: TGTGCCAGCAGCTCAGGCGCTCGCCAGGAGTACAATGAGCAGTTCTTC.

The J gene is TRBJ2-7, the V gene TRBV19; 7 nucleotides align to TRBD1. Losses at the gene ends were 3 bases for V and 3 bases for J; bases not matched to a gene: 5. CDR1 is LNHDA, CDR2 SQIVND, per germline (reference sequence). This CDR3 is 14 amino acids long. CDR3 in amino acids: CASSMMAGGYEQYF. DNA for the CDR3: TGTGCCAGTAGTATGATGGCAGGGGGCTACGAGCAGTACTTC.

V usage is TRBV5-6 and J usage is TRBJ2-1; D gene unclear. Germline V gene data show CDR1 as SGHDT and CDR2 as YYEEEE. The CDR3 consists of 12 residues. The V end was cut by 2 bases, the J end by 7 bases, with 7 bases between. CDR3 DNA: TGTGCCAGCAGCTTAGGTGGGAATGAGCAGTTCTTC. It codes for CASSLGGNEQFF.

V usage is TRBV6-1 and J usage is TRBJ2-2; 10 bases fit TRBD2. This CDR3 region has 16 residues. Looked up from germline, CDR1 is MNHNS and CDR2 is SASEGT. The V segment lost 4 bases and the J segment 1 base; nucleotides outside the gene matches: 3. The CDR3 DNA reads as TGTGCCAGCAGTGCCCCTAGCGGGGGGAACACCGGGGAGCTGTTTTTT. Amino acid sequence: CASSAPSGGNTGELFF.

The chain is built from TRBV5-4 and TRBJ2-3; D remains ambiguous. The CDR3 totals 15 residues. The germline V gene has CDR1 SGHNT and CDR2 YYREEE (reference sequence). The germline V and J ends were trimmed by 1 base and 2 bases, with 11 bases remaining between them. DNA for the CDR3: TGTGCCAGCAGCTTGTCTGACACCTCCACAGATACGCAGTATTTT. Its translation: CASSLSDTSTDTQYF.

The V call is TRBV6-6, the J call TRBJ1-4, with D possibly matching TRBD1 (5 bases). CDR3 length: 14 amino acids. Germline loops: CDR1 MNHNY, CDR2 SVGAGI (reference sequence). Trimming removed 6 bases at V and 5 bases at J, with 13 bases between. Written as DNA, the CDR3 is TGTGCCAGCAGCCGACCGGGGGAGAATGAAAAACTGTTTTTT. Encoded protein: CASSRPGENEKLFF.

Notes on this clone: Compared with germline, one end of the junction differs, possibly owing to a read error. The chain is built from TRBV13 and TRBJ2-1, with D perhaps TRBD2 (5 bases). CDR1 is PRHDT, CDR2 FYEKMQ, per germline (reference sequence). The CDR3 contains 17 residues. CDR3 protein: CASSLGIFKRVYNEQFF. CDR3 bases: TGTGCCAGCAGCCTAGGGATCTTCAAGAGGGTTTACAATGAGCAGTTCTTC.

The CDR3 loop reads CASSPRTGTYEQYF. The CDR3 nucleotides read TGTGCCAGCAGTCCACGGACAGGGACCTACGAGCAGTACTTC. The rearrangement links TRBV6-5 to TRBJ2-7, with TRBD1 identical over 8 bases. The CDR3 covers 14 residues. Germline values: CDR1 MNHEY, CDR2 SVGAGI. Trimming at V came to 5 bases and at J to 2 bases, leaving 5 bases not matched to a gene.

The chain has TRBV7-8 and TRBJ2-3, with TRBD2 identical over 11 bases. CDR1 is SGHVS, CDR2 FQNEAQ, per germline. CDR3 size: 15 residues. The V gene end was trimmed by 5 bases and the J gene end by 7 bases; junction bases not matched to a gene: 8. The CDR3 protein is CASSPLAGDPNTQYF. DNA of the CDR3: TGTGCCAGCAGCCCACTAGCGGGAGACCCAAATACGCAGTATTTT.

In regard to this clone: The same CDR3 is also encoded by other DNA sequences in this sample. V is TRBV27 and J is TRBJ2-5; D uncertain. V lost 3 bases, J lost 1 base, and 9 bases lay in between. The CDR3 is made up of 14 amino acids. Germline CDR1 is MNHEY and CDR2 is SMNVEV (reference sequence). This CDR3 is CASSLWAAQETQYF. The DNA for the CDR3 is TGTGCCAGCAGTTTGTGGGCGGCCCAAGAGACCCAGTACTTC.

CDR3 amino acids: CASSPRGAGELFF. CDR3 DNA: TGTGCCAGCTCACCACGGGGGGCCGGGGAGCTGTTTTTT. The chain carries TRBV18 and TRBJ2-2; TRBD2 is a possible D gene (6 bases). The CDR3 loop spans 13 amino acids. Germline V gene data show CDR1 as KGHSH and CDR2 as LQKENI. With 1 base removed from V and 6 bases from J, the gap between germline ends came to 6 bases.

The chain recombines TRBV6-2 or TRBV6-3 with TRBJ2-7, with D unclear. Germline V lookup: CDR1 MNHEY, CDR2 SVGEGT. This CDR3 is built from 11 residues. Trimming stripped 5 bases from V and 3 bases from J, with 5 bases between. This CDR3 reads CASSRYYEQYF. The DNA of the CDR3 is TGTGCCAGCAGTCGTTACTACGAGCAGTACTTC.

The V and J genes are TRBV30 and TRBJ1-2; D remains ambiguous. CDR1 and CDR2 from the germline V gene are GTSNPN and SVGIG (reference sequence). V lost 1 base and J lost 2, with 8 bases in between. The CDR3 consists of 13 residues. CDR3 sequence reads: CAWSERGNYGYTF. The CDR3 bases are TGTGCCTGGAGTGAGCGGGGAAACTATGGCTACACCTTC. The full variable domain, with the rest looked up from reference TRBV30 and TRBJ1-2, is SQTIHQWPATLVQPVGSPLSLECTVEGTSNPNLYWYRQAAGRGLQLLFYSVGIGQISSEVPQNLSASRPQDRQFILSSKKLLLSDSGFYLCAWSERGNYGYTFGSGTRLTVV.

The rearrangement joins TRBV7-9 to TRBJ1-1; maybe TRBD1 (5 bases). Germline V gene sequence: CDR1 SEHNR, CDR2 FQNEAQ (reference sequence). The CDR3 loop spans 15 amino acids. Trimming took off 4 bases at V and 7 bases at J, with 19 bases between the two ends. CDR3 sequence: CASSSPDRDGGEAFF. CDR3 nucleotides: TGTGCCAGCAGCTCGCCCGACCGGGACGGCGGTGAAGCTTTCTTT.

The V and J genes are TRBV3-1 (or the pseudogene TRBV3-2) and TRBJ2-7; D is perhaps TRBD1 or TRBD2 (6 bases each). The length of the CDR3 is 15 residues. The V gene lost 0 bases and the J gene lost 7 bases, with 16 bases spanning the gap. Germline CDR1 and CDR2: LGHDT and YNNKEL (reference sequence). Written as DNA, the CDR3 is TGTGCCAGCAGCCAAGATAACGCCGGGGGCGGGGAGCAGTACTTC. Residues: CASSQDNAGGGEQYF.

In its sample, this clone was seen once. This chain joins TRBV11-1 and TRBJ2-2; 7 bases align to TRBD1. Germline loops: CDR1 SGHAT, CDR2 FQDESV (reference sequence). Trimming removed 2 bases from V and 6 bases from J; junction bases left unmatched: 3. The CDR3 length is 14 residues. The CDR3 DNA sequence: TGTGCCAGCAGCTTAAAACAGGGGTCCGGGGAGCTGTTTTTT. Protein product: CASSLKQGSGELFF.

V usage is TRBV27 and J usage is TRBJ2-1; no clear D. V was cut by 5 bases and J by 4 bases, with 12 bases left in between. Germline CDR1 reads MNHEY; CDR2 reads SMNVEV (reference sequence). The CDR3 sequence is 14 residues long. CDR3 nucleotide sequence: TGTGCCAGCAGTACCATCACAAGATACAATGAGCAGTTCTTC. Protein sequence: CASSTITRYNEQFF.

The chain joins TRBV9 to TRBJ2-7, with 8 positions matching TRBD1. Germline V gene sequence: CDR1 SGDLS, CDR2 YYNGEE. The CDR3 sequence is 14 residues long. V trimming: 0 bases; J trimming: 5 bases; junction bases outside the gene matches: 4. The CDR3 DNA follows: TGTGCCAGCAGCGTAGGGACAGGGTCCCACGAGCAGTACTTC. Translated, it gives CASSVGTGSHEQYF.

V gene TRBV7-9 combines with J gene TRBJ1-1, with D perhaps TRBD1 (5 bases). The germline V and J ends were trimmed by 5 bases and 1 base, with 17 bases remaining between them. The length of the CDR3 is 16 residues. Germline V lookup: CDR1 SEHNR, CDR2 FQNEAQ (reference sequence). The CDR3: CASSPKGVLGNTEAFF. CDR3 DNA: TGTGCCAGCAGCCCGAAAGGGGTTCTGGGGAACACTGAAGCTTTCTTT.

The chain links TRBV5-4 to TRBJ2-2, with TRBD2 identical over 15 bases. V lost 5 bases, J lost 4 bases, and 6 bases stayed unmatched. Germline CDR1 SGHNT, CDR2 YYREEE (reference sequence). The CDR3 totals 17 residues. CDR3 nucleotides: TGTGCCAGCAGTCTTGGACTAGCGGGAGGGCCCACCGGGGAGCTGTTTTTT. Translating it yields CASSLGLAGGPTGELFF.

The genes are TRBV19 and TRBJ2-1; D may be TRBD1 or TRBD2 (7 bases each). There are 15 residues in the CDR3. The germline gives CDR1 LNHDA, CDR2 SQIVND (reference sequence). V lost 2 bases to trimming and J lost 6 bases, with 14 bases between them. CDR3 protein: CASSISQGGSNEQFF. The CDR3 bases are TGTGCCAGTAGTATAAGTCAGGGGGGGAGCAATGAGCAGTTCTTC.

The chain combines TRBV25-1 with TRBJ1-2; unclear D gene. This CDR3 is 13 amino acids long. V gave up 2 bases and J gave up 8 bases, with 12 bases separating them. Germline loops: CDR1 MGHDK, CDR2 SYGVNS. CDR3 bases: TGTGCCAGCAGTGAAGACCTCCTACTCGGCTACACCTTC. Its protein is CASSEDLLLGYTF.

This chain connects TRBV7-2 to TRBJ1-3; 8 positions match TRBD1. Germline loops: CDR1 SGHTA, CDR2 FQGNSA. The CDR3 sequence is 16 residues long. V dropped 5 bases and J dropped 0; count of bases not matched to a gene: 6. The CDR3 nucleotides read TGTGCCAGCAGCCCCTGGACAGGGTCCTCTGGAAACACCATATATTTT. Its protein is CASSPWTGSSGNTIYF.

The genes are TRBV7-3 and TRBJ2-2, with 15 bases fitting TRBD2. The trim removed 5 bases at V and 3 bases at J, leaving 4 bases unmatched. CDR3 size: 17 residues. Germline CDR1 reads SGHTA; CDR2 reads FQGTGA. CDR3 nucleotides: TGTGCCAGCAGCCCCGGACTAGCGGGGGGGTACACCGGGGAGCTGTTTTTT. Protein product: CASSPGLAGGYTGELFF.